The 6 T cell receptor beta chains given below trace back to one sample, sequenced in a study of Ad26.COV2.S vaccination and SARS-CoV-2 variants. Sample treatment: around 19 received Ad26.COV2.S at low or high dose, single or two shots; about five received placebo; per-sample allocation not given. Samples were taken on day 63 after the first vaccine or placebo injection. Data came from immunoSEQ multiplex PCR; TCRdb stores just in-frame clones and leaves some out. The data hold 400,000 to 450,000 clones, with 92% observed a single time. The sample in question was peripheral blood, obtained in a trial of Ad26.COV2.S vaccine versus placebo. The source of these receptors is a person aged 18-60 years who received the Ad26.COV2.S COVID-19 vaccine or a placebo.

The J gene is TRBJ2-7, the V gene TRBV19; D ambiguous. The germline V gene encodes CDR1 LNHDA and CDR2 SQIVND (reference sequence). The CDR3 is 15 residues long. V dropped 4 bases and J dropped 3 bases, with 16 bases sitting between them. Here the CDR3 reads CASSTSPGPHYEQYF. Here the CDR3 DNA reads TGTGCCAGTAGTACGTCCCCCGGGCCTCACTACGAGCAGTACTTC.

The V and J genes are TRBV15 and TRBJ1-1, with TRBD1 as a possible D gene (6 bases). This CDR3 is built from 16 residues. CDR1 is LNHNV, CDR2 YYDKDF, per germline (reference sequence). V shed 5 bases and J shed 1 base, with 17 bases lying between them. The CDR3 region has the DNA TGTGCCACCAGCCTCGACAGGCTGGGGGAGAACACTGAAGCTTTCTTT. Protein product: CATSLDRLGENTEAFF. Full variable domain (remainder filled in from reference TRBV15 and TRBJ1-1): DAMVIQNPRYQVTQFGKPVTLSCSQTLNHNVMYWYQQKSSQAPKLLFHYYDKDFNNEADTPDNFQSRRPNTSFCFLDIRSPGLGDTAMYLCATSLDRLGENTEAFFGQGTRLTVV.

This chain uses TRBV19 with TRBJ1-1; D is ambiguous. The CDR3 has 13 amino acids. Germline assignment: CDR1 LNHDA and CDR2 SQIVND (reference sequence). V was cut by 6 bases and J by 0 bases, with 8 bases left in between. This CDR3 is CASRHAVNTEAFF. The CDR3, as DNA: TGTGCCAGTAGGCACGCAGTGAACACTGAAGCTTTCTTT.

This chain connects TRBV7-2 to TRBJ2-1; D gene unclear. V shed 5 bases and J shed 9 bases, with 17 bases lying between them. CDR3 length: 14 amino acids. Germline V gene sequence: CDR1 SGHTA, CDR2 FQGNSA. Written as DNA, the CDR3 is TGTGCCAGCAGCCCAAGCGTCCAGATAGCTGAGCAGTTCTTC. This gives the protein CASSPSVQIAEQFF.

This sequence joins TRBV5-8 and TRBJ2-7; D is tentatively TRBD1 or TRBD2 (5 bases each). V was trimmed by 0 bases and J by 5 bases, leaving 24 bases between them. This CDR3 region has 18 residues. Germline loops: CDR1 SGHTS, CDR2 YDEGEE. In DNA form, the CDR3 reads TGTGCCAGCAGCTTGGACGGCAGGGCCTTCAATTTGGGGGACGAGCAGTACTTC. Protein product: CASSLDGRAFNLGDEQYF.

This clone was seen just once. The CDR3 loop reads CSVGQGEVYGYTF. DNA of the CDR3: TGCAGCGTAGGACAGGGGGAGGTCTATGGCTACACCTTC. The chain has TRBV29-1 and TRBJ1-2, with 10 bases matching TRBD1. CDR1 SQVTM and CDR2 ANQGSEA come from the germline V gene. V lost 6 bases and J lost 4; bases outside the gene matches: 5. This CDR3 has 13 residues. The full variable domain, with the rest looked up from reference TRBV29-1 and TRBJ1-2, is SAVISQKPSRDICQRGTSLTIQCQVDSQVTMMFWYRQQPGQSLTLIATANQGSEATYESGFVIDKFPISRPNLTFSTLTVSNMSPEDSSIYLCSVGQGEVYGYTFGSGTRLTVV.